The 4 T cell receptor beta chains below come from one sample, sequenced in a study of blood T cells in healthy people across ages. A second about 7 to 12 cycle PCR used barcoded and J-beta primers. TCRdb reprocessed the 5' RACE reads with MiXCR, giving one entry per CDR3 protein. The sample yields about 1.7 million distinct CDR3 sequences, roughly 28% seen once. Sequencing was carried out using blood. The receptors shown here come from a woman aged 25 to 45 in good health.

V gene TRBV29-1 combines with J gene TRBJ2-7; 7 bases are shared with TRBD1. V dropped 7 bases and J dropped 4; count of bases not matched to a gene: 7. There are 12 residues in the CDR3. Germline loops: CDR1 SQVTM, CDR2 ANQGSEA. This CDR3 is CSAGQSLYEQYF. CDR3 sequence (DNA): TGCAGCGCGGGACAGAGCTTGTACGAGCAGTACTTC.

The chain recombines TRBV7-2 with TRBJ1-1, with no clear D. CDR3 length equals 14 residues. Germline V gene sequence: CDR1 SGHTA, CDR2 FQGNSA. Trimming stripped 6 bases from V and 3 bases from J, with 14 bases between. The CDR3 DNA is TGTGCCAGCAGTGGCCGGGTGGCGGACACTGAAGCTTTCTTT. It translates to CASSGRVADTEAFF.

The V gene is TRBV5-5, the J gene TRBJ1-5, with 7 positions matching TRBD1. Trimming removed 0 bases from V and 8 bases from J; junction bases left unmatched: 5. The CDR3 sequence is 14 residues long. Germline CDR1 reads SGHKS; CDR2 reads YYEKEE (reference sequence). The CDR3 region is CASSLEGGLEPQHF. CDR3 coding DNA: TGTGCCAGCAGCTTGGAAGGGGGCTTGGAGCCCCAGCATTTT.

The chain employs TRBV30 and TRBJ1-1; tentative D call: TRBD1 (6 bases). Germline V gene lookup returns CDR1 GTSNPN and CDR2 SVGIG (reference sequence). The CDR3 sequence is 11 residues long. V shed 4 bases and J shed 7 bases, with 10 bases lying between them. The CDR3 sequence: CAWTGGGEAFF. The CDR3 DNA reads TGTGCCTGGACCGGGGGCGGTGAAGCTTTCTTT.